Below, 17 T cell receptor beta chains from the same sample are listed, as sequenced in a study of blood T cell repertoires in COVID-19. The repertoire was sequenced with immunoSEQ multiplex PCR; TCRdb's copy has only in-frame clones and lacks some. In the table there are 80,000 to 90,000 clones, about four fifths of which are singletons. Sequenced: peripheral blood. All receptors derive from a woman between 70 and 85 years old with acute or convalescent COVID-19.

CDR3 coding DNA: TGTGCCAGCAGCCAAACCGTACTACAGGGATCTGGGGGCTACACCTTC. Translated: CASSQTVLQGSGGYTF. The chain combines TRBV3-1 (or the pseudogene TRBV3-2) with TRBJ1-2, with D possibly matching TRBD1 (6 bases). From germline, CDR1 is LGHDT and CDR2 YNNKEL (reference sequence). The CDR3 is 16 residues long. The V and J ends lost 2 bases and 8 bases respectively, with 21 bases between them.

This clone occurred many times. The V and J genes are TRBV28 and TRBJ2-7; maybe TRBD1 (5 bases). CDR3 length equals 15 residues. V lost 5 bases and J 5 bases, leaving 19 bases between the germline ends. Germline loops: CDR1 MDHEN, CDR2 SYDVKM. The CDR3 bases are TGTGCCAGCAGTCCCCTTGGGGCGTCCAACAACGAGCAGTACTTC. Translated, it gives CASSPLGASNNEQYF.

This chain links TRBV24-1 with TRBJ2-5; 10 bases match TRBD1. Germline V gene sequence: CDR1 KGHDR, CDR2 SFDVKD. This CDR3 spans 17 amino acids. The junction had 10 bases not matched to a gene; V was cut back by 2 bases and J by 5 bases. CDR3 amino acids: CATSDSRTGGSTETQYF. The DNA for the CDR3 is TGTGCCACCAGTGATTCACGGACAGGGGGTTCCACGGAGACCCAGTACTTC.

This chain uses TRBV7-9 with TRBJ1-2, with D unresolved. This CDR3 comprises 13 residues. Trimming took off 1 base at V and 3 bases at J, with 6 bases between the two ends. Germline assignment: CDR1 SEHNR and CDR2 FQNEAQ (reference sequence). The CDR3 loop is CASSLELDYGYTF. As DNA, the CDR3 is TGTGCCAGCAGCTTAGAATTAGACTATGGCTACACCTTC.

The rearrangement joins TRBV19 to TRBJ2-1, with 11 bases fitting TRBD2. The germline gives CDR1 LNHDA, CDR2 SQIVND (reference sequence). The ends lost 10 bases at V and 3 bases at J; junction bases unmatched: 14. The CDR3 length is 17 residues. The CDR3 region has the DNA TGTGCCACTAGCGGGGGGTCATCAATACAGAGCTACAATGAGCAGTTCTTC. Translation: CATSGGSSIQSYNEQFF.

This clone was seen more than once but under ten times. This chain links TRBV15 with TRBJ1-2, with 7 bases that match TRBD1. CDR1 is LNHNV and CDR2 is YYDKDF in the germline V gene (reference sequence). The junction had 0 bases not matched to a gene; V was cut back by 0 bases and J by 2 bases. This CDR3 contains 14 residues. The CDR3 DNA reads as TGTGCCACCAGCAGAGAGACAGGGAACTATGGCTACACCTTC. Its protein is CATSRETGNYGYTF.

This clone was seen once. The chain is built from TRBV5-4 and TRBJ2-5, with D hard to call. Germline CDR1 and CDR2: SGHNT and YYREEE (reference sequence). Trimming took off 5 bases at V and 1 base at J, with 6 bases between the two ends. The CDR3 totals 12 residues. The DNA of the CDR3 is TGTGCCAGCAGAGCCATCCAAGAGACCCAGTACTTC. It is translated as CASRAIQETQYF.

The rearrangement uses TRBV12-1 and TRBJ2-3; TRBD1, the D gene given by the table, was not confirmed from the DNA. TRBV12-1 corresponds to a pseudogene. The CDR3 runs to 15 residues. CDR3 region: CASLGRGHPTDTQYF. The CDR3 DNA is TGTGCCAGCCTAGGCAGGGGGCACCCGACAGATACGCAGTATTTT.

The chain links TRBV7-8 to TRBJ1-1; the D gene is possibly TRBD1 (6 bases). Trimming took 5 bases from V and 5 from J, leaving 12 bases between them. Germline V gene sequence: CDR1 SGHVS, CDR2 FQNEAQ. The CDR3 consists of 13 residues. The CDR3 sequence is CASSLTGQTEAFF. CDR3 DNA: TGTGCCAGCAGCCTGACAGGACAGACTGAAGCTTTCTTT.

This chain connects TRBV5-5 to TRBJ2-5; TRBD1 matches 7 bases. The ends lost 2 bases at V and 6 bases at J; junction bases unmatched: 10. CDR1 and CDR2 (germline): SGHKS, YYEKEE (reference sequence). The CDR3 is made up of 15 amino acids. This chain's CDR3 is CASSFDPGGEKTQYF. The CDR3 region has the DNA TGTGCCAGCAGCTTCGACCCAGGGGGTGAAAAGACCCAGTACTTC.

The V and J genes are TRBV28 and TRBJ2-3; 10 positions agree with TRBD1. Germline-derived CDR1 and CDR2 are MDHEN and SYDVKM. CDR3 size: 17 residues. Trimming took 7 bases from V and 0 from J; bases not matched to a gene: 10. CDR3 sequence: CASTNSPGQGSTDTQYF. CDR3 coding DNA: TGTGCCAGCACTAACTCACCGGGACAGGGGAGCACAGATACGCAGTATTTT. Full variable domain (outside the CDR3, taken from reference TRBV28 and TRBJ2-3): DVKVTQSSRYLVKRTGEKVFLECVQDMDHENMFWYRQDPGLGLRLIYFSYDVKMKEKGDIPEGYSVSREKKERFSLILESASTNQTSMYLCASTNSPGQGSTDTQYFGPGTRLTVL.

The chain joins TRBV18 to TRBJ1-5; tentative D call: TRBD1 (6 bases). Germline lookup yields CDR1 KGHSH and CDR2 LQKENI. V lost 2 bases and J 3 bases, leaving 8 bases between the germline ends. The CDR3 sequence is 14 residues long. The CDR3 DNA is TGTGCCAGCTCACCAGGACAGTACAATCAGCCCCAGCATTTT. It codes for CASSPGQYNQPQHF. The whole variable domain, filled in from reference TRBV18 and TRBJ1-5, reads NAGVMQNPRHLVRRRGQEARLRCSPMKGHSHVYWYRQLPEEGLKFMVYLQKENIIDESGMPKERFSAEFPKEGPSILRIQQVVRGDSAAYFCASSPGQYNQPQHFGDGTRLSIL.

CDR3 residues: CASSDTGQTLTLEAFF. CDR3 DNA: TGTGCCAGTAGTGATACGGGACAGACACTAACTTTAGAAGCTTTCTTT. V and J are TRBV19 and TRBJ1-1; 7 positions agree with TRBD1. CDR1 and CDR2 from the germline V gene are LNHDA and SQIVND (reference sequence). The J segment lost 8 bases and the V segment lost 5 bases, leaving 17 bases of the junction unmatched. The CDR3 consists of 16 residues.

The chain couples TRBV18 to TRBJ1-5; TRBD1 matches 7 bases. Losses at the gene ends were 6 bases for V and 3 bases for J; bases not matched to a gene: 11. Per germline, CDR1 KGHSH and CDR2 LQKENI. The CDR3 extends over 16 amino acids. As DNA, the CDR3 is TGTGCCAGCTCGCAGGGGGGTAACAAGAACAATCAGCCCCAGCATTTT. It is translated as CASSQGGNKNNQPQHF.

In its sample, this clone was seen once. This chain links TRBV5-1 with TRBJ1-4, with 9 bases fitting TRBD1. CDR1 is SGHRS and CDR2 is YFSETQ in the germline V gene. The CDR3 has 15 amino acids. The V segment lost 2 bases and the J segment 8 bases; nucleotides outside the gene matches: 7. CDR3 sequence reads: CASSFRTGVEEKLFF. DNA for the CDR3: TGCGCCAGCAGCTTCAGGACAGGGGTGGAAGAAAAACTGTTTTTT.

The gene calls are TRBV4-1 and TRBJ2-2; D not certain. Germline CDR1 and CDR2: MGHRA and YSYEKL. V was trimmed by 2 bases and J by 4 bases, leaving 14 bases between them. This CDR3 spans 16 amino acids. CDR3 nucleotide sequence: TGCGCCAGCAGCCAAAAAAACCGGGTCAGCACCGGGGAGCTGTTTTTT. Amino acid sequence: CASSQKNRVSTGELFF.

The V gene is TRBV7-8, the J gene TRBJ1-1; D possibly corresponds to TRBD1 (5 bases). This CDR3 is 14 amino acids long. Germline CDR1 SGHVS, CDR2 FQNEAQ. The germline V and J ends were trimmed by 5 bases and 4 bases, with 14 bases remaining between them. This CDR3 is CASSPGTSGTEAFF. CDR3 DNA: TGTGCCAGCAGCCCCGGGACTTCGGGCACTGAAGCTTTCTTT.